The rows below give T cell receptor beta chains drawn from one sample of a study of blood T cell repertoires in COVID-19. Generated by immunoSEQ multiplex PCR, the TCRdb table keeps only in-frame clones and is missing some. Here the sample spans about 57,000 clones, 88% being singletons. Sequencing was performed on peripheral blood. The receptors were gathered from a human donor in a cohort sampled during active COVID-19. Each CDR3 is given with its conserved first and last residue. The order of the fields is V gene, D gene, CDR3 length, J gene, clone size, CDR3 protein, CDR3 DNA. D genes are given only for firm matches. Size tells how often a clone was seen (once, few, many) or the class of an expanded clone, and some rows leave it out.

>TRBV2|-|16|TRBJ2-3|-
CASWGLESRRTDTQYF
TGTGCCAGCTGGGGGCTGGAGAGTAGAAGAACAGATACGCAGTATTTT
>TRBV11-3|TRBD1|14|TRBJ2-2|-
CASRAGGNTGELFF
TGTGCCAGCCGGGCAGGGGGAAACACCGGGGAGCTGTTTTTT
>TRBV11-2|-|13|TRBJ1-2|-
CASSSPPGYGYTF
TGTGCCAGCAGTTCTCCCCCAGGGTATGGCTACACCTTC
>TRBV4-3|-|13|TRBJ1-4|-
CASSQAGWEKLFF
TGCGCCAGCAGCCAAGCAGGTTGGGAAAAACTGTTTTTT
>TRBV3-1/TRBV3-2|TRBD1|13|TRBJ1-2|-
CASRLGQGLGYTF
TGTGCCAGCAGGCTTGGACAGGGGCTTGGCTACACCTTC
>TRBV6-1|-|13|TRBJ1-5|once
CASSERGPAPQHF
TGTGCCAGCAGTGAAAGGGGCCCAGCGCCCCAGCATTTT
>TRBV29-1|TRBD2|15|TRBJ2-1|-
CSVEELAGGYNEQFF
TGCAGCGTTGAAGAGCTAGCGGGGGGTTACAATGAGCAGTTCTTC
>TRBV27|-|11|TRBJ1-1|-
CASSDGLEAFF
TGTGCCAGCAGTGACGGACTTGAAGCTTTCTTT
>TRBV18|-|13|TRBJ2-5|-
CASSSGQGETQYF
TGTGCCAGCTCATCCGGACAAGGCGAGACCCAGTACTTC
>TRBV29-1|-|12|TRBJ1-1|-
CSSRDTNTEAFF
TGCAGCAGCCGGGACACCAACACTGAAGCTTTCTTT
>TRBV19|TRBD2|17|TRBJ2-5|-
CASSLGLAGTTQETQYF
TGTGCCAGTAGTCTGGGACTAGCGGGCACTACCCAAGAGACCCAGTACTTC
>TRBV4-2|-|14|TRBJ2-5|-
CASSQEGGRETQYF
TGTGCCAGCAGCCAAGAGGGGGGGCGGGAGACCCAGTACTTC
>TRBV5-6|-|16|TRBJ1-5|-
CASSLRGGLGNQPQHF
TGTGCCAGCAGCCTCCGGGGGGGCCTTGGCAATCAGCCCCAGCATTTT
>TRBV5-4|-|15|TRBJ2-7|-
CASSLRGYSTYEQYF
TGTGCCAGCAGCTTGCGGGGATATTCAACCTACGAGCAGTACTTC
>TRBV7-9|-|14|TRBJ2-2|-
CASSLTANTGELFF
TGTGCCAGCAGCTTAACGGCGAACACCGGGGAGCTGTTTTTT
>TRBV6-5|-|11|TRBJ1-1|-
CASRRDLQAFF
TGTGCCAGCAGACGGGACTTACAAGCTTTCTTT
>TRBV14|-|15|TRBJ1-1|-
CASSRGMRLDTEAFF
TGTGCCAGCAGCCGAGGAATGAGACTGGACACTGAAGCTTTCTTT
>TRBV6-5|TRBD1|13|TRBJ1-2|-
CASRAGTGTGYTF
TGTGCCAGCAGGGCAGGGACAGGGACTGGCTACACCTTC
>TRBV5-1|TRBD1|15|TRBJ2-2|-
CASSLGDRDDGELFF
TGCGCCAGCAGCTTGGGGGACAGGGATGACGGGGAGCTGTTTTTT
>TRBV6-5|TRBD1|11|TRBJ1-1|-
CASMRQGEAFF
TGTGCCAGCATGAGACAGGGAGAAGCTTTCTTT
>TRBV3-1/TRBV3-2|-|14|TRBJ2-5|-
CASSQGPGRETQYF
TGTGCCAGCAGCCAAGGTCCAGGGCGGGAGACCCAGTACTTC
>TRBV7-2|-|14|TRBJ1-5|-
CASSLNSPPGPQHF
TGTGCCAGCAGCTTAAACAGCCCGCCCGGGCCCCAGCATTTT
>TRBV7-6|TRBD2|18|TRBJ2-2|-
CASSLDPSGSRGTGELFF
TGTGCCAGCAGCTTAGACCCTAGCGGGAGTCGAGGCACCGGGGAGCTGTTTTTT
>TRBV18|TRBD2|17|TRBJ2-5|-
CASSPPGLAQYQETQYF
TGTGCCAGCTCACCACCAGGACTAGCGCAGTACCAAGAGACCCAGTACTTC
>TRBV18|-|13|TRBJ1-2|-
CASSPALAGGYTF
TGTGCCAGCTCACCAGCCCTAGCCGGTGGCTACACCTTC
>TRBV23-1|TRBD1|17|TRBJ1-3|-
CASSQSLGQSSGNTIYF
TGCGCCAGCAGTCAAAGCTTGGGACAGAGCTCTGGAAACACCATATATTTT
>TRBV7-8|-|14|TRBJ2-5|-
CASIETDLRETQYF
TGTGCCAGCATTGAGACAGACCTTCGGGAGACCCAGTACTTC
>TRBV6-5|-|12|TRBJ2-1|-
CASRQVYNEQFF
TGTGCCAGTCGACAGGTTTACAATGAGCAGTTCTTC
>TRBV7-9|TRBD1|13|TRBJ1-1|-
CATGTGGFTEAFF
TGTGCCACCGGGACAGGAGGTTTTACTGAAGCTTTCTTT
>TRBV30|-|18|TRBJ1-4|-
CAWSRYRGGLGTNEKLFF
TGTGCCTGGAGTCGATACCGAGGAGGGCTTGGAACTAATGAAAAACTGTTTTTT
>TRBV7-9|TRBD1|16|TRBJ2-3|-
CASSPWDRGQGDTQYF
TGTGCCAGCAGCCCGTGGGACAGGGGGCAGGGAGATACGCAGTATTTT
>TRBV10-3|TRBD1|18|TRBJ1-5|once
CAISESRQGARNNQPQHF
TGTGCCATCAGTGAGTCAAGACAGGGGGCTAGGAACAATCAGCCCCAGCATTTT
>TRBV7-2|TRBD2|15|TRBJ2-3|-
CASSPGGSNTDTQYF
TGTGCCAGCAGCCCGGGGGGTAGTAACACAGATACGCAGTATTTT
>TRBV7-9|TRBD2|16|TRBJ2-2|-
CASSFLAGGPAGELFF
TGTGCCAGCAGCTTCTTGGCGGGGGGGCCGGCCGGGGAGCTGTTTTTT
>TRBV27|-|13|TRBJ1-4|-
CASSYSRAEKLFF
TGTGCCAGCAGTTACTCGCGGGCGGAAAAACTGTTTTTT
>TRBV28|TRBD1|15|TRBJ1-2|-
CASSPAGGSNYGYTF
TGTGCCAGCAGTCCTGCAGGGGGAAGCAACTATGGCTACACCTTC
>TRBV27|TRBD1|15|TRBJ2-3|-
CASTRGGQGLDTQYF
TGTGCCAGCACCAGAGGGGGACAGGGGTTAGATACGCAGTATTTT
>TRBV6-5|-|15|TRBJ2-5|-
CASSGGRGGEETQYF
TGTGCCAGCAGCGGCGGACGGGGTGGGGAAGAGACCCAGTACTTC
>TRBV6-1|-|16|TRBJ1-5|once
CASSELGLGGGQPQHF
TGTGCCAGCAGTGAATTGGGCTTGGGGGGGGGTCAGCCCCAGCATTTT
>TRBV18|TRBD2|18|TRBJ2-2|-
CASSQPGLAGQNTGELFF
TGTGCCAGCTCACAACCGGGACTAGCGGGGCAAAACACCGGGGAGCTGTTTTTT
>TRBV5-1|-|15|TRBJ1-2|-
CASRALTGGPYGYTF
TGCGCCAGCAGAGCACTGACAGGAGGCCCCTATGGCTACACCTTC
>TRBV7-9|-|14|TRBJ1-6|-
CASSLGQRNSPLHF
TGTGCCAGCAGCCTCGGACAGAGGAATTCACCCCTCCACTTT
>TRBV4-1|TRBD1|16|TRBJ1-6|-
CASSQVSGTGVSPLHF
TGCGCCAGCAGCCAAGTCTCCGGGACAGGGGTCTCACCCCTCCACTTT
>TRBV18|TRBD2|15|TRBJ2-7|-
CASSPRTSGAYEQYF
TGTGCCAGCTCACCGCGGACTAGCGGGGCCTACGAGCAGTACTTC
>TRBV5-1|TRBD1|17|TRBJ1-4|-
CASSLPKLGQGNEKLFF
TGCGCCAGCAGCTTGCCTAAACTAGGACAGGGGAATGAAAAACTGTTTTTT
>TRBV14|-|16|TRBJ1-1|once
CASSPIGGRGDTEAFF
TGTGCCAGCAGCCCCATCGGAGGCCGGGGGGACACTGAAGCTTTCTTT
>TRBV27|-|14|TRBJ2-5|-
CASNTGTAGETQYF
TGTGCCAGCAATACCGGGACCGCGGGGGAGACCCAGTACTTC
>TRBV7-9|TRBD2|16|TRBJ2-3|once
CASSLFSGGFTDTQYF
TGTGCCAGCAGCTTATTTAGCGGGGGGTTTACCGATACGCAGTATTTT
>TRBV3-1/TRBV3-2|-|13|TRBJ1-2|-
CASSTQGIYGYTF
TGTGCCAGCAGCACACAGGGTATATATGGCTACACCTTC
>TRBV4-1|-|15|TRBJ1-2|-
CASSSRQERSYGYTF
TGCGCCAGCAGCAGCCGACAGGAAAGGTCCTATGGCTACACCTTC
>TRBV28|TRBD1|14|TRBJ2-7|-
CASNPGQGADEQYF
TGTGCCAGCAACCCGGGACAGGGGGCAGACGAGCAGTACTTC
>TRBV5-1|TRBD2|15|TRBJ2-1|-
CASTRGLAGVNEQFF
TGCGCCAGCACCAGAGGACTAGCGGGGGTCAATGAGCAGTTCTTC
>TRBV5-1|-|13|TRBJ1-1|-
CASRPTSNTEAFF
TGCGCCAGCAGGCCAACATCGAACACTGAAGCTTTCTTT
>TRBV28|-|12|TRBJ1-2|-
CASGHRVPGFTF
TGTGCCAGCGGCCACAGGGTGCCCGGCTTCACCTTC
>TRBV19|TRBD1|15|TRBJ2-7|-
CASSPGQTGDYEQYF
TGTGCCAGTAGTCCGGGACAGACGGGTGACTACGAGCAGTACTTC
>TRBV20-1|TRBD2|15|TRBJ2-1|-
CSASVAGGRANEQFF
TGCAGTGCTAGTGTAGCGGGAGGGAGGGCCAATGAGCAGTTCTTC
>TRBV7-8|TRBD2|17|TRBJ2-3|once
CASSPGIAGASTDTQYF
TGTGCCAGCAGCCCGGGGATAGCGGGGGCCAGCACAGATACGCAGTATTTT